Reported below is one TCR beta chain. No antigen is known for it. The V gene's germline CDR1 is LGHNA and CDR2 YSLEER. Trimming took off 0 bases at V and 5 bases at J, with 8 bases between the two ends. The CDR3 extends over 14 amino acids. A multiplex PCR was run with 60 Vbeta primers and 13 Jbeta primers. Libraries were prepared by immunoSEQ multiplex PCR; TCRdb keeps only in-frame clonotypes and omits some of them. The sample holds about 130,000 clones, around 84% seen once. This sample is part of a study of cytomegalovirus exposure and HLA in healthy donors. General study findings and limits: Later analysis suggested links between common viral pathogens and several top significant clusters.

V and J are TRBV4-3 and TRBJ1-5; D not certain. Material: PBMCs. The sequence was obtained from a man in his forties or fifties in good health and CMV-seronegative. DNA for the CDR3: TGCGCCAGCAGCCAAGAACCCAGGCATCAGCCCCAGCATTTT. Its protein product is CASSQEPRHQPQHF.